This T cell receptor beta chain was sequenced during a study of Tregs in tolerant kidney transplant recipients. Study details: The nonmyeloablative bone marrow transplants came from related graft donors, with transient mixed chimerism. Study-wide points: The small number of patients limits these findings pending further validation. No direct test of biological reproducibility was done here. Antigen-driven expansion was suggested because donor-specific Tregs expanded more than all Tregs in tolerant patients.

TCRdb's copy holds only in-frame clones and misses some; the assay was immunoSEQ multiplex PCR. There are about 15,000 clones in the sample; 45% to 55% occur only once, and 3% to 3.5% lies in the top ten. This clone has just a few counts. No antigen is known for it. Recipient PBMCs carried a CFSE label and met irradiated graft donor PBMCs for less than 7 days before FACS sorting. The sequencing here drew on CD4+ T cells from blood cultured with allogeneic cells, taken before the transplant. The sequence came from a human patient who received a combined kidney and bone marrow transplant.

The DNA for the CDR3 is TGTGCCAGTAGTAAACCTGGCCCCCCCAGGGAGCAGTTCTTC. It translates to CASSKPGPPREQFF. The chain uses TRBV19 and TRBJ2-1; D remains unclear. Germline assignment: CDR1 LNHDA and CDR2 SQIVND (reference sequence). Trimming took 4 bases from V and 10 from J, leaving 17 bases between them. This CDR3 is 14 amino acids long.